This paragraph covers one T cell receptor (beta chain) sequence. The data stem from a study of blood T cell repertoires in COVID-19. Study-wide context: Collection of acute and convalescent COVID-19 samples took place in the United States, Italy and Spain. T cells, B-cell-depleted T cells, or PBMCs provided the cDNA or gDNA that served as material.

The germline V gene has CDR1 SGHVS and CDR2 FNYEAQ. J gave up 3 bases and V 3 bases, and 4 bases lay outside the gene matches. This CDR3 spans 15 amino acids. In the authors' methods: The assay estimated nucleated cells by amplifying reference gene primers. Repertoires were generated with immunoSEQ multiplex PCR, while TCRdb's copy carries only in-frame clones and drops some. V and J calls and clone size come straight from that table; D and trimming were deduced from the DNA. The sample holds approximately 76,000 clones, around 88% seen once. Material: peripheral blood. This chain links TRBV7-6 with TRBJ2-3; 9 positions match TRBD1. This TCR was sampled from a young man with acute or convalescent COVID-19. CDR3: CASSFGQGRTDTQYF. The DNA of the CDR3 is TGTGCCAGCAGCTTCGGACAGGGGAGGACAGATACGCAGTATTTT.